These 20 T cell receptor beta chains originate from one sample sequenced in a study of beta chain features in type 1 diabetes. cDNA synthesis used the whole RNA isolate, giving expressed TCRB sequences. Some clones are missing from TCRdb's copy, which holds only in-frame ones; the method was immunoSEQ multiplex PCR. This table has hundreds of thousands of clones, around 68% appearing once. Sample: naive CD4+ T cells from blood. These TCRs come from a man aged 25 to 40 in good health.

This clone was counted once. CDR3 bases: TGTGCCAGCAGCACGGCAGGGCGGTGGGAGCAAGAGACCCAGTACTTC. This codes for CASSTAGRWEQETQYF. The chain couples TRBV21-1 to TRBJ2-5. TRBV21-1 is reported as a pseudogene. This CDR3 contains 16 residues.

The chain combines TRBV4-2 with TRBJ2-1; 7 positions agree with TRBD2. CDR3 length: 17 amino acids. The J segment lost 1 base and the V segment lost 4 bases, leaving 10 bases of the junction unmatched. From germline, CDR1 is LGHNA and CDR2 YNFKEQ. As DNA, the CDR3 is TGTGCCAGCAGCCTCACCCCGGCTAGCGGTTCCTACAATGAGCAGTTCTTC. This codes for CASSLTPASGSYNEQFF.

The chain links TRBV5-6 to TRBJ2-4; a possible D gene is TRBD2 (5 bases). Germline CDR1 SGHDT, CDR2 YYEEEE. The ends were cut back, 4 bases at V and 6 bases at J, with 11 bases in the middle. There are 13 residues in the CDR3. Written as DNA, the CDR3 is TGTGCCAGCAGCACCTGGGCGGGAAACATTCAGTACTTC. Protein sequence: CASSTWAGNIQYF.

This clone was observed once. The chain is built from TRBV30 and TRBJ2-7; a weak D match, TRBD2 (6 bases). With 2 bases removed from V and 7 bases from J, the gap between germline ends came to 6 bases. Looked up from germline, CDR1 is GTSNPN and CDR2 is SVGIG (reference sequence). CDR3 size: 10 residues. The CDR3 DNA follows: TGTGCCTGGAGTCGGGGGGAGCAGTACTTC. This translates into CAWSRGEQYF.

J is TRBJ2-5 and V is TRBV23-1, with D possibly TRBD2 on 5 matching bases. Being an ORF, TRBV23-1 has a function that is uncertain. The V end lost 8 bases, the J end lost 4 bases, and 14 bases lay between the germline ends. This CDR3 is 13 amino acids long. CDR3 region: CASAPGSSETQYF. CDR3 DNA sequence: TGCGCCAGCGCTCCTGGGAGTTCAGAGACCCAGTACTTC.

CDR3 DNA: TGTGCCAGCAGCCCTCTGGACAGTAATGGCTACACCTTC. This codes for CASSPLDSNGYTF. This chain joins TRBV6-6 and TRBJ1-2; a possible D gene is TRBD1 (6 bases). The CDR3 is made up of 13 amino acids. Germline CDR1 MNHNY, CDR2 SVGAGI (reference sequence). The V end lost 6 bases, the J end lost 6 bases, and 14 bases lay between the germline ends.

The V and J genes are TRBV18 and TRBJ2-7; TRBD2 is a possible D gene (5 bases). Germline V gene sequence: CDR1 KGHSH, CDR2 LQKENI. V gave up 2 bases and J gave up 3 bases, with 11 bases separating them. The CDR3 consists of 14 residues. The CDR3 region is CASSPKEGNYEQYF. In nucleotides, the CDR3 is TGTGCCAGCTCACCAAAAGAGGGAAACTACGAGCAGTACTTC.

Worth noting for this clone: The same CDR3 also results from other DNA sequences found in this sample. The CDR3 DNA follows: TGCAGCGTGCTGCCACAGGGCGTCGTTGAGACCCAGTACTTC. Translation gives CSVLPQGVVETQYF. The V call is TRBV29-1, the J call TRBJ2-5; D might be TRBD1 (6 bases). Per germline, CDR1 SQVTM and CDR2 ANQGSEA. CDR3 length: 14 residues. Trimming took 6 bases from V and 5 from J, leaving 19 bases between them.

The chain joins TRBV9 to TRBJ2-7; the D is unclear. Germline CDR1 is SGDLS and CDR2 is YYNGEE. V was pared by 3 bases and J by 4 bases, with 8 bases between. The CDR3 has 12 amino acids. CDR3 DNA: TGTGCCAGCAGCGGGGTAGGGTACGAGCAGTACTTC. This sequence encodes CASSGVGYEQYF.

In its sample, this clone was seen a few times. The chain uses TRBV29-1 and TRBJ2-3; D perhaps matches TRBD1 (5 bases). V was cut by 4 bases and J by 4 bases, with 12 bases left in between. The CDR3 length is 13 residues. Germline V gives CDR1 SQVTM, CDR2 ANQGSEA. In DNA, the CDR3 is TGCAGCGTTGGAGGCAGGGTAGCAGATACGCAGTATTTT. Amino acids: CSVGGRVADTQYF.

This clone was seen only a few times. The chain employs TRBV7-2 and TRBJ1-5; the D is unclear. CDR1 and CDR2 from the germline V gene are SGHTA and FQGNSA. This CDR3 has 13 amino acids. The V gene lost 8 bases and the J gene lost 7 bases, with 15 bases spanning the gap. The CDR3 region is CASQARGRQPQHF. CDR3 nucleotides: TGTGCCAGCCAGGCACGTGGCCGGCAGCCCCAGCATTTT.

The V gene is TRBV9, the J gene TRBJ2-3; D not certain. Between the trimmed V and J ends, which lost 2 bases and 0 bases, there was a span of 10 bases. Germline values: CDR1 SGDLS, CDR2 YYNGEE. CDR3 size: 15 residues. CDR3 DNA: TGTGCCAGCAGCGTCGGCCCGAGGAGCACAGATACGCAGTATTTT. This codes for CASSVGPRSTDTQYF.

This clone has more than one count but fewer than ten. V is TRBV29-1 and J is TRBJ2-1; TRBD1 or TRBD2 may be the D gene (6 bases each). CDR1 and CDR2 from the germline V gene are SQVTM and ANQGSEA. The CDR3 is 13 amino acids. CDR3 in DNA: TGCAGTGGACGGAGGGGGGTCTACAATGAGCAGTTCTTC. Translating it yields CSGRRGVYNEQFF.

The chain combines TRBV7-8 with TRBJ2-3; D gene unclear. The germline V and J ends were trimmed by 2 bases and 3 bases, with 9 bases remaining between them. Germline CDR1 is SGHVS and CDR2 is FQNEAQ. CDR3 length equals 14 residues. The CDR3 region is CASSLIRKTDTQYF. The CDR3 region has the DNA TGTGCCAGCAGCTTAATTAGGAAAACAGATACGCAGTATTTT.

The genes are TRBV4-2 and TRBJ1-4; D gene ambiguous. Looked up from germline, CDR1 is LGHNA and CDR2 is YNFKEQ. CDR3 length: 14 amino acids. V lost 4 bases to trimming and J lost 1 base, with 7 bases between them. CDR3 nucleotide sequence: TGTGCCAGCAGCCTAAGGTTAACTAATGAAAAACTGTTTTTT. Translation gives CASSLRLTNEKLFF.

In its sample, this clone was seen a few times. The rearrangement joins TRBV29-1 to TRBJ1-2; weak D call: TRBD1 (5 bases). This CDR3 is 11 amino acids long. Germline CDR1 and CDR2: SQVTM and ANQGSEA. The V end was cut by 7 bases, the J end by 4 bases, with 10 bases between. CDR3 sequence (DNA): TGCAGCGCTGACAGCGGCTATGGCTACACCTTC. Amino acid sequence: CSADSGYGYTF.

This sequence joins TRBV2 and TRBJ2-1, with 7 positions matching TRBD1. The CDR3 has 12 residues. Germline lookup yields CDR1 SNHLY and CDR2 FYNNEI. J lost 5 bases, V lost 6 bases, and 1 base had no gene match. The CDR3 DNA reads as TGTGCCAGCAGGGGACAGCACAATGAGCAGTTCTTC. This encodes CASRGQHNEQFF.

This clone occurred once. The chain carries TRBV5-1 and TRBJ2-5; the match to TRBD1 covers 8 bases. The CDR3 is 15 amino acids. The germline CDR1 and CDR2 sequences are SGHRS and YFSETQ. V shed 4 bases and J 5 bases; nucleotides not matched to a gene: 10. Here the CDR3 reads CASSPQGARGETQYF. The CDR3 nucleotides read TGCGCCAGCAGCCCCCAGGGGGCTAGAGGGGAGACCCAGTACTTC.

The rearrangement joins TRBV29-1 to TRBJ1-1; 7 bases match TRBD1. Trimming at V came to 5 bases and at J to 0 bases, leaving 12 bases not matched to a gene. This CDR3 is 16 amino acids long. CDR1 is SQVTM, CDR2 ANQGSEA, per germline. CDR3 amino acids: CSVRDRPYSVNTEAFF. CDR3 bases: TGCAGCGTTCGGGACAGACCCTATTCGGTGAACACTGAAGCTTTCTTT.

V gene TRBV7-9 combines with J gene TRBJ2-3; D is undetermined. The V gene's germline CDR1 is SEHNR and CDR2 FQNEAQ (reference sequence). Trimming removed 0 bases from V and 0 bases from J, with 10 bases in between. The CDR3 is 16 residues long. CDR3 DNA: TGTGCCAGCAGCTTAGCTGGCAGTACTAGCACAGATACGCAGTATTTT. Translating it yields CASSLAGSTSTDTQYF. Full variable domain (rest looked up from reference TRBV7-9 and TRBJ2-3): DTGVSQNPRHKITKRGQNVTFRCDPISEHNRLYWYRQTLGQGPEFLTYFQNEAQLEKSRLLSDRFSAERPKGSFSTLEIQRTEQGDSAMYLCASSLAGSTSTDTQYFGPGTRLTVL.